This T cell receptor beta chain derives from a study of CD8 T cells in ankylosing spondylitis. At least ten counts were recorded for this clonotype. Per the germline V gene, CDR1 is LGHDT and CDR2 is YNNKEL (reference sequence). The ends were cut back, 1 base at V and 4 bases at J, with 7 bases in the middle. The CDR3 is 13 residues long. TCRdb reanalysed the 5' RACE reads using MiXCR and keeps one entry per CDR3 protein. The sample lists around 150,000 distinct CDR3 sequences; 11% were seen once. What was sequenced was blood, either unsorted or a sorted T cell fraction (not recorded which). This sequence originates from a female donor with ankylosing spondylitis or in good health (not recorded which). The chain recombines TRBV3-1 with TRBJ1-1, with D possibly being TRBD1 (5 bases). The CDR3 DNA is TGTGCCAGCAGCCAAGGGGGGGGCACTGAAGCTTTCTTT. Protein product: CASSQGGGTEAFF.